This T cell receptor beta chain was sequenced in a study of PD-L1 blockade in urothelial cancer. Study-wide background: Atezolizumab 1,200 mg was given intravenously every 3 weeks, starting 2014. The authors examined blood 3 weeks (second dose) and 6 weeks after treatment start. Study-level results: Those with durable benefit had larger increases in tumor-associated blood clones at 3 weeks.

The V gene lost 6 bases and the J gene lost 4 bases, with 27 bases spanning the gap. Germline assignment: CDR1 MDHEN and CDR2 SYDVKM. The length of the CDR3 is 18 residues. As to this clone: Its antigen is unknown.

Method: immunoSEQ multiplex PCR; TCRdb's copy keeps in-frame clones and lacks some. Among 43,000 or so clones listed, over 75% were seen once. Time point reported: pretreatment peripheral blood. Between 1 and 8 samples per patient were obtained, pretreatment and on-treatment. The sequencing here drew on PBMCs, taken around atezolizumab (anti-PD-L1) treatment. The chain has TRBV28 and TRBJ1-2; a possible D gene is TRBD1 (6 bases). The clonotype originates from a man in his 60s with urothelial cancer. Here the CDR3 DNA reads TGTGCCAGCAGGCCCGGGGGGACCTTAGGGACACCGATCTATGGCTACACCTTC. The encoded protein is CASRPGGTLGTPIYGYTF.